One and the same sample provided the 27 T cell receptor beta chains below, sequenced in a study of human versus mouse CDR3 diversity and MHC coevolution. Here immunoSEQ multiplex PCR was the method, and the copy in TCRdb shows in-frame clones only, minus some. The table shows around 74,000 clones, with 80% to 95% occurring only once. The sequencing input was naive CD4+ T cells from blood. Subset specified: CD45RO-negative CD62L-positive naive CD4 T cells. These receptor sequences come from a person aged 30-69 years in good health.

This sequence joins TRBV5-1 and TRBJ2-5, with D perhaps TRBD1 (5 bases). Trimming pared 6 bases from V and 1 base from J, leaving 13 bases between. Looked up from germline, CDR1 is SGHRS and CDR2 is YFSETQ. The CDR3 is 14 residues long. CDR3 protein: CASTISGSQETQYF. The CDR3, as DNA: TGCGCCAGCACCATCTCAGGGTCCCAAGAGACCCAGTACTTC.

DNA of the CDR3: TGTGCCAGCAGCGCGAGCGCCGGGGGTGATGAGCAGTTCTTC. This codes for CASSASAGGDEQFF. The gene calls are TRBV9 and TRBJ2-1; tentative D call: TRBD2 (6 bases). From germline, CDR1 is SGDLS and CDR2 YYNGEE. The ends were cut back, 3 bases at V and 8 bases at J, with 15 bases in the middle. The CDR3 loop spans 14 amino acids.

This clone was observed once. The CDR3 protein is CASSRDKNTEAFF. DNA for the CDR3: TGTGCCAGCAGTCGCGACAAGAACACTGAAGCTTTCTTT. The chain carries TRBV9 and TRBJ1-1; D unclear. The V end was cut by 5 bases, the J end by 1 base, with 9 bases between. Per the germline V gene, CDR1 is SGDLS and CDR2 is YYNGEE. This CDR3 region has 13 residues.

This chain joins TRBV9 and TRBJ1-2; possible D gene TRBD1, 5 bases. The CDR3 loop spans 15 amino acids. V was cut by 3 bases and J by 5 bases, with 17 bases left in between. Germline lookup yields CDR1 SGDLS and CDR2 YYNGEE. The CDR3 protein is CASSASAAGKYGYTF. Here the CDR3 DNA reads TGTGCCAGCAGCGCATCCGCGGCAGGGAAGTATGGCTACACCTTC.

The gene calls are TRBV15 and TRBJ1-2, with D hard to call. Trimming stripped 1 base from V and 2 bases from J, with 5 bases between. This CDR3 contains 13 residues. CDR1 and CDR2 (germline): LNHNV, YYDKDF (reference sequence). CDR3 DNA sequence: TGTGCCACCAGCAGAGCAGGAAACTATGGCTACACCTTC. Translated, it gives CATSRAGNYGYTF.

The rearrangement uses TRBV18 and TRBJ1-2; TRBD1 is a possible D gene (6 bases). The length of the CDR3 is 14 residues. V dropped 3 bases and J dropped 4 bases, with 12 bases sitting between them. Looked up from germline, CDR1 is KGHSH and CDR2 is LQKENI. For the CDR3, the DNA is TGTGCCAGCTCACCCGGACAGATCACCTATGGCTACACCTTC. Its protein product is CASSPGQITYGYTF.

This clone was picked up a small number of times. CDR3 in amino acids: CASLDRPEQPLHF. Here the CDR3 DNA reads TGTGCCAGCTTGGACAGGCCGGAGCAACCCCTCCACTTT. The chain has TRBV6-6 and TRBJ1-6; 7 bases fit TRBD1. The CDR3 has 13 residues. Trimming took 8 bases from V and 12 from J; bases not matched to a gene: 10. CDR1 is MNHNY, CDR2 SVGAGI, per germline (reference sequence).

The chain recombines TRBV18 with TRBJ2-3, with D possibly matching TRBD1 (6 bases). Germline assignment: CDR1 KGHSH and CDR2 LQKENI. V gave up 1 base and J gave up 3 bases, with 17 bases separating them. This CDR3 contains 17 residues. For the CDR3, the DNA is TGTGCCAGCTCACCACGAATTACAGGGATCGGAACAGATACGCAGTATTTT. Protein sequence: CASSPRITGIGTDTQYF.

The genes are TRBV2 and TRBJ2-7, with D uncertain. V was shortened by 0 bases and J by 2 bases, with 20 bases between the two germline ends. Germline loops: CDR1 SNHLY, CDR2 FYNNEI. The CDR3 runs to 18 residues. CDR3 in DNA: TGTGCCAGCAGTGAAGCGCTTTCAGGAATCCTCTTAACCTACGAGCAGTACTTC. This encodes CASSEALSGILLTYEQYF.

The V gene is TRBV27, the J gene TRBJ1-4, with D maybe TRBD1 (5 bases). Germline CDR1 and CDR2: MNHEY and SMNVEV (reference sequence). The CDR3 has 15 amino acids. Trimming cost V 1 base and J 6 bases, with 12 bases left between them. Here the CDR3 DNA reads TGTGCCAGCAGTTTATACGGACACTTGGATGAAAAACTGTTTTTT. This codes for CASSLYGHLDEKLFF.

This chain uses TRBV7-8 with TRBJ1-5, with D maybe TRBD1 (6 bases). CDR1 and CDR2 from the germline V gene are SGHVS and FQNEAQ. Between the trimmed V and J ends, which lost 3 bases and 4 bases, there was a span of 7 bases. This CDR3 region has 13 residues. CDR3 in DNA: TGTGCCAGCAGCTTGGACAGTAATCAGCCCCAGCATTTT. Residues: CASSLDSNQPQHF.

The chain links TRBV30 to TRBJ1-1; no firm D call. The CDR3 covers 13 residues. Looked up from germline, CDR1 is GTSNPN and CDR2 is SVGIG (reference sequence). The V end was cut by 2 bases, the J end by 0 bases, with 7 bases between. The CDR3 spells CAWSNGMNTEAFF. In DNA, the CDR3 is TGTGCCTGGAGTAACGGGATGAACACTGAAGCTTTCTTT.

The chain has TRBV2 and TRBJ2-1, with D possibly matching TRBD2 (6 bases). Germline V gives CDR1 SNHLY, CDR2 FYNNEI. The length of the CDR3 is 15 residues. V was clipped by 3 bases and J by 6 bases, with 15 bases between them. The CDR3 region is CASSDIAVGANEQFF. The DNA for the CDR3 is TGTGCCAGCAGTGATATAGCGGTAGGGGCCAATGAGCAGTTCTTC.

The chain uses TRBV6-6 and TRBJ1-1, with D tentatively TRBD1 (6 bases). V lost 5 bases to trimming and J lost 2 bases, with 12 bases between them. This CDR3 region has 14 residues. CDR1 and CDR2 from the germline V gene are MNHNY and SVGAGI (reference sequence). The CDR3 loop reads CASSPWTANTEAFF. CDR3 coding DNA: TGTGCCAGCAGTCCTTGGACAGCAAACACTGAAGCTTTCTTT.

This chain joins TRBV27 and TRBJ1-4; D call uncertain. This CDR3 contains 13 residues. V was cut by 5 bases and J by 7 bases, with 11 bases left in between. Germline CDR1 is MNHEY and CDR2 is SMNVEV (reference sequence). The CDR3 bases are TGTGCCAGCAGTCCCTATCTAGGTGAAAAACTGTTTTTT. Translation: CASSPYLGEKLFF.

This clone was found a few times. This chain connects TRBV18 to TRBJ1-3; unclear D gene. Looked up from germline, CDR1 is KGHSH and CDR2 is LQKENI. This CDR3 has 16 residues. The V end lost 7 bases, the J end lost 1 base, and 17 bases lay between the germline ends. The CDR3 region has the DNA TGTGCCAGCTTCCTCGGAGGCGCCCGGTCTGGAAACACCATATATTTT. Translation gives CASFLGGARSGNTIYF.

In its sample, this clone was seen once. The chain has TRBV6-5 and TRBJ1-6; the match to TRBD1 covers 7 bases. Losses at the gene ends were 5 bases for V and 5 bases for J; bases not matched to a gene: 3. This CDR3 is 14 amino acids long. Looked up from germline, CDR1 is MNHEY and CDR2 is SVGAGI. The CDR3, as DNA: TGTGCCAGCAGTGCACAGGGGAATAATTCACCCCTCCACTTT. It codes for CASSAQGNNSPLHF.

V is TRBV5-4 and J is TRBJ1-4, with a possible D match to TRBD1 (5 bases). Trimming took off 0 bases at V and 6 bases at J, with 12 bases between the two ends. The CDR3 runs to 15 residues. Germline lookup yields CDR1 SGHNT and CDR2 YYREEE (reference sequence). The CDR3, as DNA: TGTGCCAGCAGCTTGGGGGGCTTCCGAGATGAAAAACTGTTTTTT. Its protein product is CASSLGGFRDEKLFF.

The rearrangement uses TRBV11-2 and TRBJ1-2; D possibly corresponds to TRBD1 (5 bases). This CDR3 is built from 13 residues. Deletions cut 1 base from V and 8 bases from J, with 11 bases between. Per germline, CDR1 SGHAT and CDR2 FQNNGV. The CDR3 region is CASSLGAGRGYTF. CDR3 nucleotides: TGTGCCAGCAGCTTAGGGGCGGGGCGGGGCTACACCTTC.

The chain recombines TRBV7-3 with TRBJ2-3; 7 bases agree with TRBD2. The ends lost 4 bases at V and 2 bases at J; junction bases unmatched: 6. CDR3 length: 15 amino acids. CDR1 and CDR2 from the germline V gene are SGHTA and FQGTGA. As DNA, the CDR3 is TGTGCCAGCAGCTGGGGGAGGGCAGACACAGATACGCAGTATTTT. Encoded protein: CASSWGRADTDTQYF.

The rearrangement joins TRBV6-1 to TRBJ2-1; a possible D gene is TRBD2 (6 bases). The germline V gene encodes CDR1 MNHNS and CDR2 SASEGT. This CDR3 is 14 amino acids long. Trimming left V 5 bases short and J 15 bases short, with 23 bases between. The CDR3 reads CASSTNWASVRAFF. The CDR3 DNA follows: TGTGCCAGCAGTACCAATTGGGCTAGCGTGCGAGCGTTCTTC.

CDR3 nucleotides: TGTGCCAGCAGTACCCCGACAGGGATGAACACTGAAGCTTTCTTT. Amino acid sequence: CASSTPTGMNTEAFF. V gene TRBV2 combines with J gene TRBJ1-1, with 7 bases fitting TRBD1. Germline CDR1 is SNHLY and CDR2 is FYNNEI. Trimming cost V 5 bases and J 0 bases; bases outside gene matches: 6. This CDR3 is built from 15 residues.

The chain combines TRBV5-5 with TRBJ1-3; D is perhaps TRBD1 (6 bases). V lost 0 bases and J 2 bases, leaving 6 bases between the germline ends. Germline V gene lookup returns CDR1 SGHKS and CDR2 YYEKEE (reference sequence). This CDR3 has 14 amino acids. This CDR3 is CASSLDRAGNTIYF. The CDR3 DNA follows: TGTGCCAGCAGCTTGGACAGGGCTGGAAACACCATATATTTT.

V and J are TRBV18 and TRBJ1-6; D is ambiguous. In germline, CDR1 is KGHSH, CDR2 LQKENI. V lost 3 bases and J lost 8, with 11 bases in between. The CDR3 runs 14 residues. In nucleotides, the CDR3 is TGTGCCAGCTCACCGTGGCCAGTGGATTCACCCCTCCACTTT. Translation: CASSPWPVDSPLHF.

This chain joins TRBV5-4 and TRBJ1-2, with 9 positions matching TRBD1. Germline CDR1 SGHNT, CDR2 YYREEE (reference sequence). V lost 4 bases to trimming and J lost 9 bases; unmatched junction nucleotides: 13. This CDR3 spans 15 amino acids. CDR3 nucleotides: TGTGCCAGCAGCCCGCCTGGGACAGGGTATGTGAGCTACACCTTC. It codes for CASSPPGTGYVSYTF.

This clone is a singleton in its sample. V usage is TRBV2 and J usage is TRBJ2-4; the match to TRBD2 covers 16 bases. The CDR3 loop spans 18 amino acids. The germline CDR1 and CDR2 sequences are SNHLY and FYNNEI. V trimming: 8 bases; J trimming: 1 base; junction bases outside the gene matches: 8. CDR3 sequence reads: CASQTGTSGGGAKNIQYF. The CDR3 region has the DNA TGTGCCAGCCAAACCGGGACTAGCGGGGGGGGTGCCAAAAACATTCAGTACTTC.

The V and J genes are TRBV11-2 and TRBJ2-1; 13 nucleotides align to TRBD2. The CDR3 loop spans 16 amino acids. Germline CDR1 reads SGHAT; CDR2 reads FQNNGV. Trimming took 2 bases from V and 9 from J; bases not matched to a gene: 7. The CDR3 sequence is CASSLRIGLAGAEQFF. The CDR3 DNA reads as TGTGCCAGCAGCTTAAGGATCGGACTAGCGGGAGCTGAGCAGTTCTTC.